This T cell receptor (beta chain) was observed in a study of T cells in women clearing cervical HPV infection (dated by TCRdb to 2016 to 2019). For the study in its entirety: The cases were around 23 women with histologically confirmed HPV16-related CIN3 or worse, and 2 of those women had invasive cancers. The 20 to 25 controls were women who cleared a single incident HPV16 infection within 12 months without developing precancer or cancer. Blood from cases was drawn at the visit where the lesion was first identified, while blood from controls was drawn once the infection was no longer detected. Among cases, blood sampling came a median of approximately 150 days after lesion detection, with an interquartile range of about 80 to 210 days. HLA typing was available for only a few women, so HLA type could not be excluded as a confounder. This exploratory proof-of-principle case-control study, nested within the Guanacaste HPV Natural History Study in Costa Rica, compared TCR repertoires among women with different cervical HPV16 outcomes. Cases were matched to controls by age within five years and by the year the sample was collected. A median age of approximately 30 years was observed in cases versus approximately 40 in controls, and no significant differences in baseline characteristics were found. In the parent cohort, around 9,500 women aged 18 or older were enrolled in Guanacaste, Costa Rica, during about 1992 to 1995 and were followed for seven years. As quality controls, five blinded duplicates were added to each group, bringing the total to 60 or so samples made up of some 50 participants and approximately 10 replicates.

Its CDR3 holds 11 amino acids, cysteine through phenylalanine. The DNA covers only part of the CDR3, 24 bases in frame from base 1. CDR1 is given as MNHNS and CDR2 as SASEGT, both from the germline V gene. What the authors observed across the whole study: TRBV6-7 relative abundance was lower in cases than in controls (roughly 0.11% versus 0.16%; Bonferroni P = 0.0008). T-cell numbers per sample were unknown, so richness differences could reflect varying T-cell content rather than repertoire biology. Random forest classifiers that combined richness and V gene abundances separated cases from controls with an estimated AUC of 0.8 to 0.9. Because of the cross-sectional design, the study could not determine whether the associations came before infection or resulted from infection, and neither effector/memory subsets nor HPV-specific T cells were isolated. CIN3+ cases had significantly higher TCR repertoire richness than controls across sequencing depths, but evenness did not differ between the groups.

TCR beta CDR3 regions were amplified by multiplex PCR using the immunoSEQ assay from an average of 1200 ng genomic DNA per sample. The assay corrected primer bias using a complete synthetic TCR repertoire to establish an amplification baseline. The amplicons were sequenced using the Illumina platform. Regarding the original processing steps: Sequences were error-corrected by clustering with frequency ratios and a modified nearest-neighbor algorithm, then analyzed in the immunoSEQ Analyzer with IMGT gene definitions. At each rarefaction depth, TCR richness and evenness were averaged across 20 rarefaction repeats, and samples with fewer sequences than that depth were excluded. Wilcoxon rank sum tests with FDR correction were used to compare V, D and J gene relative abundances between the groups. An intraclass correlation of about 96% for TCR richness and an average of about 82% across 66 gene segments were obtained from the blinded duplicates. TCRdb took this table from immuneACCESS and kept in-frame rearrangements with V and J called. Such tables lack part of the clones; where checked against another copy, unresolved V genes explain under half of the gap, and the rest is unexplained. V and J calls and clone size are given by that table; D and trimming were obtained from the DNA. The sample's table lists a count of 25,000 to 30,000 clones. The ten largest clones add up to roughly 15% of the sample.

As to this clone: The antigen it recognizes is unknown. The observed sequence ends 3 residues before the CDR3 terminus, with the missing tail filled in from the germline J gene. This sample also contains other DNA sequences that code for the same CDR3.

Every participant had a single incident cervical HPV16 infection, and women with prevalent HPV16 infections were excluded. Cervical HPV DNA was detected by MY09/MY11 PCR, and genotyping was performed by dot-blot hybridization. Around 15 mL of heparinized blood were centrifuged, and the buffy coat was split into aliquots, frozen at -30 degrees C, and then kept at -80 degrees C. Genomic DNA was extracted from buffy coat specimens using QIAGEN kits. Sequenced: blood buffy coat. This receptor chain uses TRBV6-1 and TRBJ1-3, with the D gene not clear enough to name. This receptor was obtained from a woman aged 18-70 years with a cervical HPV16 infection that either progressed to CIN3+ or cleared (not recorded which). The CDR3 region reads CASSARSTIYF. The CDR3 bases that were read are TGTGCCAGCAGTGCTAGATCCACA.